This T cell receptor (beta chain) was sequenced during a study of CD8+ T cells in alopecia areata. This CDR3 comprises 15 residues. The germline V gene has CDR1 SGDLS and CDR2 YYNGEE. V was trimmed by 0 bases and J by 4 bases, leaving 13 bases between them. Sequencing templates came from extracted RNA that was reverse transcribed into cDNA. This table comes from immunoSEQ multiplex PCR, and its TCRdb copy is limited to in-frame clones, with some not included. The repertoire holds some 120,000 clones, with roughly 50% as singletons. This rearrangement joins TRBV9 to TRBJ2-5; unclear D gene. The specimen was NKG2D-low CD8+ T cells sorted from blood. This clonotype was sampled from a human donor with alopecia areata. CDR3 amino acids: CASSVEASLGETQYF. CDR3 in DNA: TGTGCCAGCAGCGTAGAGGCCTCCTTAGGAGAGACCCAGTACTTC. Supplemented by reference TRBV9 and TRBJ2-5, the full variable domain reads DSGVTQTPKHLITATGQRVTLRCSPRSGDLSVYWYQQSLDQGLQFLIQYYNGEERAKGNILERFSAQQFPDLHSELNLSSLELGDSALYFCASSVEASLGETQYFGPGTRLLVL.